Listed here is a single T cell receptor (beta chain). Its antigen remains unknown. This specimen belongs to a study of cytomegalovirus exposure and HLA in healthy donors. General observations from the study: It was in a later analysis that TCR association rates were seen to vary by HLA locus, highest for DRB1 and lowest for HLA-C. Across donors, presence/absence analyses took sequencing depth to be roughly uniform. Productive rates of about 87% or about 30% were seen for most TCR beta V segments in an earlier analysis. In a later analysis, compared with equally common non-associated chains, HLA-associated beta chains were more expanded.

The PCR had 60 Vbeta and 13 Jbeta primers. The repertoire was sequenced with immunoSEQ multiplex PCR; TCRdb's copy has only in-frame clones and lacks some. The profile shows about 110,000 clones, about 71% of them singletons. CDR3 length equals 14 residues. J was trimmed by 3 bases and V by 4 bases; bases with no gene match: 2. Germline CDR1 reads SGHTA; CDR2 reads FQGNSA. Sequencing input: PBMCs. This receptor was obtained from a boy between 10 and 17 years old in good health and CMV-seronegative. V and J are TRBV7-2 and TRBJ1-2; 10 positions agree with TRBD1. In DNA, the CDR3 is TGTGCCAGCAGCTGGGGGACAGGGGACTATGGCTACACCTTC. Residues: CASSWGTGDYGYTF.